These 11 T cell receptor beta chains share one sample of origin, sequenced in a study of cytomegalovirus exposure and HLA in healthy donors. The PCR used 60 Vbeta and 13 Jbeta primers. Libraries were prepared by immunoSEQ multiplex PCR; TCRdb keeps only in-frame clonotypes and omits some of them. This sample's clone table lists about 160,000 clones. Sequencing was carried out using PBMCs. The receptors stem from an older woman in good health and CMV-seronegative.

V is TRBV19 and J is TRBJ1-5, with D perhaps matching TRBD1 (5 bases). This CDR3 has 16 residues. Trimming took off 4 bases at V and 0 bases at J, with 13 bases between the two ends. CDR1 and CDR2 from the germline V gene are LNHDA and SQIVND (reference sequence). CDR3 in DNA: TGTGCCAGTAGTACCCAGGGAGGCTATAGCAATCAGCCCCAGCATTTT. This encodes CASSTQGGYSNQPQHF.

The chain has TRBV7-2 and TRBJ1-2; 11 bases agree with TRBD1. The CDR3 runs to 17 residues. CDR1 and CDR2 (germline): SGHTA, FQGNSA. With V trimmed by 1 base and J by 7 bases, 11 bases remained unmatched. CDR3 bases: TGTGCCAGCAGCTTAGTCGATATCGGACAGGGGGCTGGTGGCTACACCTTC. Amino acid sequence: CASSLVDIGQGAGGYTF.

V usage is TRBV19 and J usage is TRBJ2-5; perhaps TRBD2 as D (6 bases). The CDR3 consists of 15 residues. Germline V gene data show CDR1 as LNHDA and CDR2 as SQIVND (reference sequence). V dropped 4 bases and J dropped 4 bases, with 16 bases sitting between them. CDR3 sequence: CASSTTGGMRETQYF. The DNA for the CDR3 is TGTGCCAGTAGTACAACCGGGGGTATGAGAGAGACCCAGTACTTC.

With regard to this clone: The junction shows a germline mismatch at one end, possibly a read error. J is TRBJ2-7 and V is TRBV5-1, with TRBD2 as a possible D gene (6 bases). This CDR3 comprises 15 residues. Germline-derived CDR1 and CDR2 are SGHRS and YFSETQ. The CDR3 sequence: CASTLGDSSSYEQYF. The CDR3 DNA reads as TGCGCCAGCACCTTGGGGGACTCAAGCTCCTACGAGCAGTACTTC.

The chain recombines TRBV27 with TRBJ2-7, with D tentatively TRBD2 (5 bases). The CDR3 is 16 residues long. V shed 5 bases and J shed 3 bases, with 20 bases lying between them. Germline CDR1 and CDR2: MNHEY and SMNVEV (reference sequence). The CDR3 spells CASSGNGELWLYEQYF. DNA for the CDR3: TGTGCCAGCAGTGGAAACGGGGAATTATGGCTCTACGAGCAGTACTTC.

The V call is TRBV4-3, the J call TRBJ1-4; a possible D gene is TRBD1 (5 bases). Germline V gene lookup returns CDR1 LGHNA and CDR2 YSLEER. The CDR3 is 14 amino acids. Trimming shortened V by 6 bases and J by 7 bases, and 15 bases separated the two germline ends. As DNA, the CDR3 is TGCGCCAGCAGTCGGACAAACCCCTCTGAAAAACTGTTTTTT. Protein: CASSRTNPSEKLFF.

J is TRBJ1-2 and V is TRBV29-1, with no clear D. Trimming pared 0 bases from V and 8 bases from J, leaving 13 bases between. Germline CDR1 and CDR2: SQVTM and ANQGSEA. The CDR3 covers 13 residues. CDR3: CSVEDRKGGGYTF. The CDR3 DNA reads as TGCAGCGTTGAAGATCGAAAGGGCGGGGGCTACACCTTC.

This sequence joins TRBV7-2 and TRBJ2-7; maybe TRBD1 (6 bases). The CDR3 has 13 amino acids. Trimming shortened V by 5 bases and J by 8 bases, and 16 bases separated the two germline ends. Looked up from germline, CDR1 is SGHTA and CDR2 is FQGNSA. The CDR3: CASSIDRLFKQYF. The CDR3 DNA sequence: TGTGCCAGCAGCATCGACAGGTTATTTAAGCAGTACTTC. Based on the CDR3 plus reference TRBV7-2 and TRBJ2-7, the full variable domain is GAGVSQSPSNKVTEKGKDVELRCDPISGHTALYWYRQSLGQGLEFLIYFQGNSAPDKSGLPSDRFSAERTGGSVSTLTIQRTQQEDSAVYLCASSIDRLFKQYFGPGTRLTVT.

V is TRBV29-1 and J is TRBJ2-5, with D tentatively TRBD1 (6 bases). The DNA end favors TRBJ2-7, so the J call may be wrong. This CDR3 has 15 residues. Germline CDR1 reads SQVTM; CDR2 reads ANQGSEA. The chain's CDR3 is CSVWTAYSGSYEQYF. The DNA of the CDR3 is TGCAGCGTTTGGACAGCTTACTCGGGGTCCTACGAGCAGTACTTC.

This chain connects TRBV6-1 to TRBJ1-3; TRBD1 is a possible D gene (6 bases). V lost 5 bases and J 0 bases, leaving 11 bases between the germline ends. Germline CDR1 and CDR2: MNHNS and SASEGT. This CDR3 is built from 15 residues. The CDR3 DNA reads as TGTGCCAGCAGTAGGGACATCTCCTCTGGAAACACCATATATTTT. Its protein product is CASSRDISSGNTIYF.

This sequence joins TRBV7-3 and TRBJ2-1; 9 bases are a match to TRBD2. The V gene end was trimmed by 4 bases and the J gene end by 2 bases; junction bases not matched to a gene: 18. Germline V gene sequence: CDR1 SGHTA, CDR2 FQGTGA. The CDR3 consists of 20 residues. CDR3 protein: CASSSFGAGGGVGPYNEQFF. CDR3 bases: TGTGCCAGCAGCTCCTTTGGGGCTGGCGGGGGGGTGGGGCCCTACAATGAGCAGTTCTTC. The full variable domain, rest sourced from reference TRBV7-3 and TRBJ2-1, is GAGVSQTPSNKVTEKGKYVELRCDPISGHTALYWYRQSLGQGPEFLIYFQGTGAADDSGLPNDRFFAVRPEGSVSTLKIQRTERGDSAVYLCASSSFGAGGGVGPYNEQFFGPGTRLTVL.